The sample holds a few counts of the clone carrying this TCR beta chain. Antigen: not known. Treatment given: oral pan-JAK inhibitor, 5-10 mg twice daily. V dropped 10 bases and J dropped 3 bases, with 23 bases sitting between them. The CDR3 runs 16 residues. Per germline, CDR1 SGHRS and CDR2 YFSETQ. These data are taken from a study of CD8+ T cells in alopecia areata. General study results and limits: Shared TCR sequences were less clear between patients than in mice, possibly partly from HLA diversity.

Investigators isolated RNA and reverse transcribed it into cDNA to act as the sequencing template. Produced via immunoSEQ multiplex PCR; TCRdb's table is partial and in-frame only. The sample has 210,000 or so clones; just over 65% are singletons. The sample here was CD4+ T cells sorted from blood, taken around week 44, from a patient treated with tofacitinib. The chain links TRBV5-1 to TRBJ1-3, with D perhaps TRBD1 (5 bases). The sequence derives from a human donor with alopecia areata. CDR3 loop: CAGGSNRLGSGNTIYF. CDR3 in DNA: TGCGCCGGGGGATCCAATCGCTTGGGGAGTGGAAACACCATATATTTT.